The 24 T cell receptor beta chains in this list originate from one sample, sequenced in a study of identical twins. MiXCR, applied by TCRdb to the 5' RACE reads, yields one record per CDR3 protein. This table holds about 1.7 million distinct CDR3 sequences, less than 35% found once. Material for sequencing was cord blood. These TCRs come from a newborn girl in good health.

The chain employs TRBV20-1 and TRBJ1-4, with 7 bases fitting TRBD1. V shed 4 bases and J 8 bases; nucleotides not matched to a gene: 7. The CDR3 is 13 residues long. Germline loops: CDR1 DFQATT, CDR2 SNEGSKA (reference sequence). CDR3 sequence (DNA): TGCAGTGCTACGGGACAGCTAGTAGAAAAACTGTTTTTT. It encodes CSATGQLVEKLFF.

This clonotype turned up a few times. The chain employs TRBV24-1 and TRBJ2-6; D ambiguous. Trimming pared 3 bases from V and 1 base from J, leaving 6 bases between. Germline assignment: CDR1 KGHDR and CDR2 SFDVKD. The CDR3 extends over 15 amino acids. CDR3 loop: CATSDGWSGANVLTF. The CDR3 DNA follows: TGTGCCACCAGTGATGGGTGGTCTGGGGCCAACGTCCTGACTTTC.

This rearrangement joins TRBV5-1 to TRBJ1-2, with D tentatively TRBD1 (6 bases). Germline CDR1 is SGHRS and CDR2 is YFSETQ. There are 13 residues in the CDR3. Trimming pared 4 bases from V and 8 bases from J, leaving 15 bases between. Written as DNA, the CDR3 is TGCGCCAGCAGCCGGACAGTCCCCCAGGGCTACACCTTC. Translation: CASSRTVPQGYTF.

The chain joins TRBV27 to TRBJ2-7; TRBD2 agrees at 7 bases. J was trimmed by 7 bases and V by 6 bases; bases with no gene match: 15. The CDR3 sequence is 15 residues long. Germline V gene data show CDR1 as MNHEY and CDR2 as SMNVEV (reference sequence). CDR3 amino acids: CASSLGLGKYDEQYF. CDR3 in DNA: TGTGCCAGCAGCTTAGGACTAGGGAAGTACGATGAGCAGTACTTC.

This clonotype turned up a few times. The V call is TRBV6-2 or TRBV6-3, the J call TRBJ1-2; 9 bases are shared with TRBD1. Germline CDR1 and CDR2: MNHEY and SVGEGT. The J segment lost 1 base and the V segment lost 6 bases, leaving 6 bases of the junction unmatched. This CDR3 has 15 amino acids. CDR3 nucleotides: TGTGCCAGCAGGGACAGGGGCCCACGTAACTATGGCTACACCTTC. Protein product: CASRDRGPRNYGYTF.

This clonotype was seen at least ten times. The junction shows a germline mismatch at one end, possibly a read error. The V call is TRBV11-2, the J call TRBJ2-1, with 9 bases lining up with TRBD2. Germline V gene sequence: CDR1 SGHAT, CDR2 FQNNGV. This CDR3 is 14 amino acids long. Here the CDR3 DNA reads TGTGCCAGCAACTTAGCGGGAGCCTACAATGAGCAGTTCTTC. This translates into CASNLAGAYNEQFF.

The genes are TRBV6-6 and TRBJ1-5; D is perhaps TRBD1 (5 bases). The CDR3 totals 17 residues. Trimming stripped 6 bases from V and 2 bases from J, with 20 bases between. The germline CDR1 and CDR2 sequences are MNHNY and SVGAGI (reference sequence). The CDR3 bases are TGTGCCAGCAGCCGGAATTCGGGCAGGGCCGGCAATCAGCCCCAGCATTTT. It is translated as CASSRNSGRAGNQPQHF.

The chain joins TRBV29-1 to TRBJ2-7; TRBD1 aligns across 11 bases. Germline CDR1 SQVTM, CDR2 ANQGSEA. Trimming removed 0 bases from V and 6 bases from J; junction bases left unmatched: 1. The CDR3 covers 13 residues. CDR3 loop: CSVEEGTGGEQYF. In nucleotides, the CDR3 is TGCAGCGTTGAAGAAGGGACAGGGGGCGAGCAGTACTTC.

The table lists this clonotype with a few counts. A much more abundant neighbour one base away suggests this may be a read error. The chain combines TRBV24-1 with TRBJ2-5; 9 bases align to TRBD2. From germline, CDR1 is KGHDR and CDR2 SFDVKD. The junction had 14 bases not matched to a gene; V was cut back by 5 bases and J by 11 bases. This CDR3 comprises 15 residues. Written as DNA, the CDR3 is TGTGCCACCAGTGCTGAGCTAGCGGGGCTGACTGAGCAGTACTTC. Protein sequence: CATSAELAGLTEQYF.

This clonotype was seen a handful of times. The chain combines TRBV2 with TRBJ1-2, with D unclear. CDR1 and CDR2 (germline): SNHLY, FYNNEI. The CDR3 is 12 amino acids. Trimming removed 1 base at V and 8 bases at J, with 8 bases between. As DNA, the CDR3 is TGTGCCAGCAGTGAAGGGGTTTGGGGCTACACCTTC. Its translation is CASSEGVWGYTF.

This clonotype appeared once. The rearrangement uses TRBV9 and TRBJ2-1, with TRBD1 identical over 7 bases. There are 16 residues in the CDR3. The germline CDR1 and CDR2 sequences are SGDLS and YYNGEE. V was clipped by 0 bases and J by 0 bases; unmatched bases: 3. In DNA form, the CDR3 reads TGTGCCAGCAGCGTAGAGGGGGCGAGCTCCTACAATGAGCAGTTCTTC. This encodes CASSVEGASSYNEQFF.

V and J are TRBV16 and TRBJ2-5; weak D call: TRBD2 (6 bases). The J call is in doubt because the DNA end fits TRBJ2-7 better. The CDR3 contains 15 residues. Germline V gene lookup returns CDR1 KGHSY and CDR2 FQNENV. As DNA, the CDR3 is TGTGCCAGCAGCCAATCGGGACTCCTAAAGAACGAGCAGTACTTC. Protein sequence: CASSQSGLLKNEQYF.

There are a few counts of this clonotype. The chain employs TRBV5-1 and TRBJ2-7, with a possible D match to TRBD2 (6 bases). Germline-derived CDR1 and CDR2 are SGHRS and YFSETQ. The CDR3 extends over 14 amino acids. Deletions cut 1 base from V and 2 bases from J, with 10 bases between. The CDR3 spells CASSLFAGPYEQYF. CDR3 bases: TGCGCCAGCAGCTTGTTTGCGGGGCCCTACGAGCAGTACTTC.

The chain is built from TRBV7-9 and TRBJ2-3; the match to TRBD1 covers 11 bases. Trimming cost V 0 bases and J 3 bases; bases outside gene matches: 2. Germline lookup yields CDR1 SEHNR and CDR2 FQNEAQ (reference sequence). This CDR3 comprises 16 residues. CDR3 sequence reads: CASSLARDRGTDTQYF. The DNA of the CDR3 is TGTGCCAGCAGCTTAGCCCGGGACAGGGGGACAGATACGCAGTATTTT.

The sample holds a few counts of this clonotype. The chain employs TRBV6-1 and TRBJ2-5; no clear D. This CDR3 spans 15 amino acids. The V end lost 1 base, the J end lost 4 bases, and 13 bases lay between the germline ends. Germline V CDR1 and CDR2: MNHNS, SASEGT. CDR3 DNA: TGTGCCAGCAGTGAAGAGACCCTATTCAGAGAGACCCAGTACTTC. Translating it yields CASSEETLFRETQYF.

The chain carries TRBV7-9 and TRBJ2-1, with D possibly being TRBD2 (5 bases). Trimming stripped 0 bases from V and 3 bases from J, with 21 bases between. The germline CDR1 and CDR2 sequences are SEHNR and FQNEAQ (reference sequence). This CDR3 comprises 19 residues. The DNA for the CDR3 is TGTGCCAGCAGCTTAGCCACAGTGTGGGGAGAGGGAGACTACAATGAGCAGTTCTTC. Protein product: CASSLATVWGEGDYNEQFF.

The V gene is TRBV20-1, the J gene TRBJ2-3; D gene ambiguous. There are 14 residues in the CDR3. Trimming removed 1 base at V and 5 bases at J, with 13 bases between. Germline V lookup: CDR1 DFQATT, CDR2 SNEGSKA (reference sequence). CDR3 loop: CSARVGYKGDTQYF. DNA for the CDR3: TGCAGTGCTAGAGTGGGATACAAGGGAGATACGCAGTATTTT.

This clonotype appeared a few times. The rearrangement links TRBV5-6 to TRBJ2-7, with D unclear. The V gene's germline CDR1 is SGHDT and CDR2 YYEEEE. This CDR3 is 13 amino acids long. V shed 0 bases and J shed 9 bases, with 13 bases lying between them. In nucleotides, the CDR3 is TGTGCCAGCAGCTTGGGTTGGCACCTGGGGCAGTACTTC. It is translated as CASSLGWHLGQYF.

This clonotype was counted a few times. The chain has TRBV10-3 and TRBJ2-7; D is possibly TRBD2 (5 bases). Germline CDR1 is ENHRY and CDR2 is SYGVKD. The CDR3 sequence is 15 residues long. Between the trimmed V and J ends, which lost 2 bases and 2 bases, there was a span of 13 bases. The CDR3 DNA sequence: TGTGCCATCAGTGAGGCGGACTCCATTCCCTACGAGCAGTACTTC. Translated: CAISEADSIPYEQYF.

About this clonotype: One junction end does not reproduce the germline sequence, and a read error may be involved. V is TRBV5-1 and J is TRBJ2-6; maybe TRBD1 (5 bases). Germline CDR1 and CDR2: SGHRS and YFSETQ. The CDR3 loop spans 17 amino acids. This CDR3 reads CVSSLGQTGSGANVLTF. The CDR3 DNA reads TGCGTCAGCAGCTTGGGCCAAACAGGTTCTGGGGCCAACGTCCTGACTTTC.

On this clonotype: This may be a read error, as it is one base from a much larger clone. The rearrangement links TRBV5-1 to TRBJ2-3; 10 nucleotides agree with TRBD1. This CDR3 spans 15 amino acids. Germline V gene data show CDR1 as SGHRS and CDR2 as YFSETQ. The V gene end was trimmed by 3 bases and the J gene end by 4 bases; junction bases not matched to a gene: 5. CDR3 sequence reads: CASSSGGQGADTQYF. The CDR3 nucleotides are TGCGCCAGCAGCTCGGGCGGACAGGGGGCAGATACGCAGTATTTT.

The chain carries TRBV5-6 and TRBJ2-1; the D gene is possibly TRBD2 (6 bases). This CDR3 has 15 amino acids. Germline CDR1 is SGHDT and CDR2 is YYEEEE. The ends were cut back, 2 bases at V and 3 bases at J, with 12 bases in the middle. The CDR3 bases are TGTGCCAGCAGCTTACGGGGGAGTATCTACAATGAGCAGTTCTTC. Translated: CASSLRGSIYNEQFF.

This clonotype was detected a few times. The CDR3 is CASSSGGAREYTQYF. The CDR3 nucleotides are TGTGCCAGCAGTTCCGGGGGGGCCCGGGAATATACGCAGTATTTT. The chain recombines TRBV28 with TRBJ2-3; 8 positions match TRBD2. Per germline, CDR1 MDHEN and CDR2 SYDVKM. This CDR3 comprises 15 residues. The ends lost 4 bases at V and 7 bases at J; junction bases unmatched: 10.

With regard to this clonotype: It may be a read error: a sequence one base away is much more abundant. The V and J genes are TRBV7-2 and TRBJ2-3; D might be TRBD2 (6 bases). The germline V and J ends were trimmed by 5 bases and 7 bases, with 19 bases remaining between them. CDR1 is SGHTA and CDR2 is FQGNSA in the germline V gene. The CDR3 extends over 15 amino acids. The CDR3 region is CASSARLGNRHTQYF. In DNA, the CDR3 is TGTGCCAGCAGCGCCAGACTAGGAAATCGACATACGCAGTATTTT. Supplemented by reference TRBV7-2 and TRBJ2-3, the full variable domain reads GAGVSQSPSNKVTEKGKDVELRCDPISGHTALYWYRQSLGQGLEFLIYFQGNSAPDKSGLPSDRFSAERTGGSVSTLTIQRTQQEDSAVYLCASSARLGNRHTQYFGPGTRLTVL.